These 30 T cell receptor beta chains share one sample of origin, sequenced in a study of T cell clones after liver transplantation. The protocol was immunoSEQ multiplex PCR, while the TCRdb copy is restricted to in-frame clones and leaves out a portion. The sample has some 75,000 clones, around 80% seen once. The sequenced sample was CD4+ T cells from blood, obtained before liver transplant. These receptors all come from a human donor who received a liver transplant.

The gene calls are TRBV9 and TRBJ1-3; the match to TRBD1 covers 7 bases. Germline V gene sequence: CDR1 SGDLS, CDR2 YYNGEE. The CDR3 is made up of 15 amino acids. After removal of 0 bases from V and 2 bases from J, the junction contained 2 bases not matched to a gene. The CDR3 spells CASSVGQGAGNTIYF. The DNA of the CDR3 is TGTGCCAGCAGCGTAGGGCAGGGGGCTGGAAACACCATATATTTT.

The chain recombines TRBV6-5 with TRBJ2-2; D is possibly TRBD1 (6 bases). The CDR3 totals 14 residues. V lost 6 bases, J lost 4 bases, and 12 bases lay in between. Germline V gives CDR1 MNHEY, CDR2 SVGAGI. CDR3 loop: CASRSLGGTGELFF. As DNA, the CDR3 is TGTGCCAGCAGATCCTTAGGGGGCACCGGGGAGCTGTTTTTT.

The chain joins TRBV4-1 to TRBJ2-6, with a possible D match to TRBD2 (6 bases). V lost 2 bases and J lost 2, with 13 bases in between. This CDR3 has 17 residues. In germline, CDR1 is MGHRA, CDR2 YSYEKL. The CDR3 is CASSQKDRGTGANVLTF. The CDR3 region has the DNA TGCGCCAGCAGCCAAAAAGACCGGGGGACTGGGGCCAACGTCCTGACTTTC.

The V call is TRBV10-1, the J call TRBJ2-3, with D perhaps TRBD1 (6 bases). Deletions cut 0 bases from V and 6 bases from J, with 13 bases between. Germline V gene lookup returns CDR1 WNHNN and CDR2 SYGVQD (reference sequence). CDR3 length: 15 amino acids. The CDR3 is CASSESSGAADTQYF. The CDR3 coding sequence is TGCGCCAGCAGTGAGTCTTCAGGGGCCGCGGATACGCAGTATTTT.

The chain has TRBV18 and TRBJ1-2, with 7 bases fitting TRBD1. J was trimmed by 2 bases and V by 6 bases; bases with no gene match: 6. Germline V gene sequence: CDR1 KGHSH, CDR2 LQKENI. There are 14 residues in the CDR3. The chain's CDR3 is CASSPGQTNYGYTF. For the CDR3, the DNA is TGTGCCAGCTCGCCGGGACAGACAAACTATGGCTACACCTTC.

Concerning this clone itself: A much larger clone differs by one base, so this may be a read error. V is TRBV27 and J is TRBJ2-7; 7 bases agree with TRBD1. CDR1 is MNHEY and CDR2 is SMNVEV in the germline V gene (reference sequence). The CDR3 totals 13 residues. The chain's CDR3 is CVSSLKGAGEQYF. The DNA for the CDR3 is TGTGTCAGCAGTTTAAAGGGGGCCGGCGAGCAGTACTTC.

This rearrangement joins TRBV15 to TRBJ2-5; D call uncertain. The germline V and J ends were trimmed by 0 bases and 9 bases, with 11 bases remaining between them. The CDR3 has 13 residues. From germline, CDR1 is LNHNV and CDR2 YYDKDF (reference sequence). The CDR3 protein is CATSRDVGKAQYF. The DNA for the CDR3 is TGTGCCACCAGCAGAGATGTTGGGAAGGCCCAGTACTTC.

This chain connects TRBV5-1 to TRBJ2-5, with 9 bases identical to TRBD1. J lost 4 bases, V lost 4 bases, and 20 bases had no gene match. CDR1 SGHRS and CDR2 YFSETQ come from the germline V gene. The CDR3 runs to 19 residues. In DNA, the CDR3 is TGCGCCAGCAGCCTTCCCCGCCGTCCGGACAGGGGTGAGGGAGAGACCCAGTACTTC. It specifies CASSLPRRPDRGEGETQYF.

This chain links TRBV5-4 with TRBJ2-3, with 7 bases matching TRBD2. The CDR3 sequence is 17 residues long. CDR1 and CDR2 (germline): SGHNT, YYREEE (reference sequence). V shed 1 base, J shed 2 bases, and the junction held 10 bases outside the gene matches. The CDR3 spells CASSLRWLADSTDTQYF. DNA for the CDR3: TGTGCCAGCAGCTTGCGATGGCTAGCGGACTCCACAGATACGCAGTATTTT.

This clone was recorded a few times. The chain is built from TRBV7-2 and TRBJ1-1; no firm D call. This CDR3 is 15 amino acids long. Trimming cost V 1 base and J 2 bases, with 11 bases left between them. Germline V gene lookup returns CDR1 SGHTA and CDR2 FQGNSA. The CDR3 region is CASSLDGRINTEAFF. The CDR3 DNA follows: TGTGCCAGCAGCTTAGACGGTAGGATTAACACTGAAGCTTTCTTT. Full variable domain (remainder filled in from reference TRBV7-2 and TRBJ1-1): GAGVSQSPSNKVTEKGKDVELRCDPISGHTALYWYRQSLGQGLEFLIYFQGNSAPDKSGLPSDRFSAERTGGSVSTLTIQRTQQEDSAVYLCASSLDGRINTEAFFGQGTRLTVV.

The V and J genes are TRBV28 and TRBJ2-4; 8 bases map to TRBD1. CDR1 is MDHEN, CDR2 SYDVKM, per germline. After removal of 5 bases from V and 7 bases from J, the junction contained 7 bases not matched to a gene. The CDR3 sequence is 14 residues long. The CDR3 sequence: CASSPSTGGNIQYF. The CDR3 DNA reads as TGTGCCAGCAGTCCATCTACAGGGGGGAACATTCAGTACTTC.

CDR3 in amino acids: CASSSGEQPQHF. CDR3 bases: TGTGCCAGCAGCTCCGGAGAACAGCCCCAGCATTTT. V usage is TRBV7-9 and J usage is TRBJ1-5; D is uncertain. The CDR3 length is 12 residues. CDR1 and CDR2 from the germline V gene are SEHNR and FQNEAQ (reference sequence). V was trimmed by 4 bases and J by 7 bases, leaving 8 bases between them.

J is TRBJ2-5 and V is TRBV7-9, with a weak D call TRBD2 (6 bases). CDR3 length: 14 residues. Germline V gene data show CDR1 as SEHNR and CDR2 as FQNEAQ (reference sequence). Trimming pared 3 bases from V and 4 bases from J, leaving 12 bases between. CDR3 sequence reads: CASSFGGGAETQYF. The CDR3 region has the DNA TGTGCCAGCAGCTTTGGGGGAGGAGCAGAGACCCAGTACTTC.

As regards this clone: The junction departs from the called germline gene at one end, perhaps through a read error. The rearrangement joins TRBV7-9 to TRBJ1-4; D unresolved. The CDR3 has 16 residues. The germline gives CDR1 SEHNR, CDR2 FQNEAQ (reference sequence). The CDR3 sequence is CASTLAIVAANEKLFF. CDR3 DNA: TGTGCCAGCACCTTAGCTATCGTGGCAGCTAATGAAAAACTGTTTTTT.

This clone has just a few counts. The same CDR3 can be traced to other DNA sequences in this sample. The V gene is TRBV5-1, the J gene TRBJ2-1; D gene ambiguous. This CDR3 is 15 amino acids long. CDR1 and CDR2 from the germline V gene are SGHRS and YFSETQ. Trimming cost V 2 bases and J 4 bases, with 13 bases left between them. CDR3 loop: CASSLGLLQYNEQFF. The CDR3 DNA follows: TGCGCCAGCAGCTTAGGGCTCCTCCAGTACAATGAGCAGTTCTTC.

This clone appeared once. This rearrangement joins TRBV6-6 to TRBJ1-2, with D perhaps matching TRBD1 (5 bases). Germline CDR1 and CDR2: MNHNY and SVGAGI (reference sequence). V lost 6 bases and J 4 bases, leaving 15 bases between the germline ends. The CDR3 is made up of 14 amino acids. CDR3 region: CASSTMGDPYGYTF. For the CDR3, the DNA is TGTGCCAGCAGCACCATGGGGGACCCCTATGGCTACACCTTC.

CDR3 nucleotide sequence: TGCAGCGTTGAGGGACAGGTGCAAGAGACCCAGTACTTC. Translated: CSVEGQVQETQYF. The genes are TRBV29-1 and TRBJ2-5; 8 positions agree with TRBD1. There are 13 residues in the CDR3. The germline V gene has CDR1 SQVTM and CDR2 ANQGSEA. The V and J ends lost 3 bases and 2 bases, in that order; junction bases with no gene match: 2.

This chain uses TRBV7-2 with TRBJ2-1; TRBD2 matches 14 bases. CDR3 size: 16 residues. Trimming at V came to 5 bases and at J to 6 bases, leaving 6 bases not matched to a gene. Germline assignment: CDR1 SGHTA and CDR2 FQGNSA. The CDR3 loop is CASSPRGTSGSNEQFF. CDR3 bases: TGTGCCAGCAGCCCAAGAGGGACTAGCGGGAGCAATGAGCAGTTCTTC.

The chain recombines TRBV5-1 with TRBJ2-6, with 11 nucleotides matching TRBD1. With V trimmed by 4 bases and J by 4 bases, 10 bases remained unmatched. CDR3 size: 18 residues. In germline, CDR1 is SGHRS, CDR2 YFSETQ. CDR3 amino acids: CASSPGGQGAPGANVLTF. In DNA, the CDR3 is TGCGCCAGCAGCCCAGGCGGACAGGGGGCGCCCGGGGCCAACGTCCTGACTTTC.

The chain couples TRBV28 to TRBJ2-3; the D gene is possibly TRBD2 (5 bases). CDR3 length: 15 amino acids. Deletions cut 5 bases from V and 4 bases from J, with 16 bases between. Germline lookup yields CDR1 MDHEN and CDR2 SYDVKM. CDR3 sequence: CASSPAGRAADTQYF. The CDR3 region has the DNA TGTGCCAGCAGTCCCGCCGGGCGGGCGGCAGATACGCAGTATTTT.

This rearrangement joins TRBV11-2 to TRBJ2-1; possible D gene TRBD2, 6 bases. Trimming cost V 3 bases and J 0 bases, with 12 bases left between them. This CDR3 contains 16 residues. Germline assignment: CDR1 SGHAT and CDR2 FQNNGV. Here the CDR3 reads CASSLRGTRSYNEQFF. The CDR3 DNA follows: TGTGCCAGCAGCTTGAGAGGGACTCGCTCCTACAATGAGCAGTTCTTC.

A single count supports this clone. The rearrangement joins TRBV7-2 to TRBJ1-5, with D possibly TRBD1 on 5 matching bases. Germline loops: CDR1 SGHTA, CDR2 FQGNSA. This CDR3 comprises 14 residues. Between the trimmed V and J ends, which lost 1 base and 6 bases, there was a span of 10 bases. The CDR3 DNA sequence: TGTGCCAGCAGCTTAGATCCAGGGCGTCAGCCCCAGCATTTT. This sequence encodes CASSLDPGRQPQHF.

V is TRBV29-1 and J is TRBJ2-7; weak D call: TRBD2 (5 bases). CDR1 and CDR2 from the germline V gene are SQVTM and ANQGSEA. Trimming left V 6 bases short and J 2 bases short, with 20 bases between. This CDR3 region has 15 residues. This CDR3 reads CSVLRPQRSTYEQYF. CDR3 DNA: TGCAGCGTCCTAAGGCCCCAGCGGAGTACCTACGAGCAGTACTTC.

The rearrangement joins TRBV2 to TRBJ1-5; D is unresolved. Trimming took off 2 bases at V and 4 bases at J, with 9 bases between the two ends. Germline-derived CDR1 and CDR2 are SNHLY and FYNNEI. There are 14 residues in the CDR3. The CDR3 protein is CASSEREKNQPQHF. The CDR3 nucleotides are TGTGCCAGCAGTGAAAGGGAGAAGAATCAGCCCCAGCATTTT.

The chain recombines TRBV28 with TRBJ1-2; 9 nucleotides line up with TRBD1. The germline CDR1 and CDR2 sequences are MDHEN and SYDVKM. The CDR3 runs to 14 residues. V lost 5 bases and J lost 6; bases outside the gene matches: 7. Here the CDR3 reads CASSRTGVYDGYTF. In DNA, the CDR3 is TGTGCCAGCAGTCGGACAGGGGTGTACGATGGCTACACCTTC.

V is TRBV27 and J is TRBJ1-5, with TRBD1 as a possible D gene (6 bases). The V and J ends lost 0 bases and 6 bases respectively, with 12 bases between them. The CDR3 totals 15 residues. Germline V gene sequence: CDR1 MNHEY, CDR2 SMNVEV (reference sequence). CDR3 protein: CASSLSYRAGQPQHF. Written as DNA, the CDR3 is TGTGCCAGCAGTTTATCGTACAGGGCTGGTCAGCCCCAGCATTTT.

The genes are TRBV4-1 and TRBJ2-1; tentatively, D is TRBD2 (5 bases). The CDR3 extends over 16 amino acids. V lost 3 bases and J lost 3, with 15 bases in between. Germline CDR1 and CDR2: MGHRA and YSYEKL. The CDR3 reads CASSQAPAGHYNEQFF. The CDR3 DNA reads as TGCGCCAGCAGCCAGGCCCCGGCGGGCCACTACAATGAGCAGTTCTTC.

Comment on this clone: Its ends do not fully match the called genes, so a read error is possible. This chain links TRBV28 with TRBJ2-7, with 11 bases aligning to TRBD1. Germline CDR1 MDHEN, CDR2 SYDVKM. The CDR3 is 13 amino acids. CDR3 amino acids: CASSFSRGGTGGF. The CDR3 bases are TGTGCCAGCAGTTTCTCCCGAGGCGGGACAGGGGGATTC.

The chain uses TRBV5-1 and TRBJ1-4; no clear D gene. From germline, CDR1 is SGHRS and CDR2 YFSETQ. The germline V and J ends were trimmed by 3 bases and 8 bases, with 14 bases remaining between them. There are 14 residues in the CDR3. The CDR3 DNA sequence: TGCGCCAGCAGCTCGCAAGGGCCCGAGGAAAAACTGTTTTTT. Protein: CASSSQGPEEKLFF.

This chain connects TRBV10-1 to TRBJ1-2; unclear D gene. Germline V CDR1 and CDR2: WNHNN, SYGVQD (reference sequence). V dropped 6 bases and J dropped 6 bases, with 17 bases sitting between them. The CDR3 is 14 amino acids. CDR3: CASRTGRRVNGYTF. As DNA, the CDR3 is TGCGCCAGCAGGACCGGCCGGAGGGTAAATGGCTACACCTTC.